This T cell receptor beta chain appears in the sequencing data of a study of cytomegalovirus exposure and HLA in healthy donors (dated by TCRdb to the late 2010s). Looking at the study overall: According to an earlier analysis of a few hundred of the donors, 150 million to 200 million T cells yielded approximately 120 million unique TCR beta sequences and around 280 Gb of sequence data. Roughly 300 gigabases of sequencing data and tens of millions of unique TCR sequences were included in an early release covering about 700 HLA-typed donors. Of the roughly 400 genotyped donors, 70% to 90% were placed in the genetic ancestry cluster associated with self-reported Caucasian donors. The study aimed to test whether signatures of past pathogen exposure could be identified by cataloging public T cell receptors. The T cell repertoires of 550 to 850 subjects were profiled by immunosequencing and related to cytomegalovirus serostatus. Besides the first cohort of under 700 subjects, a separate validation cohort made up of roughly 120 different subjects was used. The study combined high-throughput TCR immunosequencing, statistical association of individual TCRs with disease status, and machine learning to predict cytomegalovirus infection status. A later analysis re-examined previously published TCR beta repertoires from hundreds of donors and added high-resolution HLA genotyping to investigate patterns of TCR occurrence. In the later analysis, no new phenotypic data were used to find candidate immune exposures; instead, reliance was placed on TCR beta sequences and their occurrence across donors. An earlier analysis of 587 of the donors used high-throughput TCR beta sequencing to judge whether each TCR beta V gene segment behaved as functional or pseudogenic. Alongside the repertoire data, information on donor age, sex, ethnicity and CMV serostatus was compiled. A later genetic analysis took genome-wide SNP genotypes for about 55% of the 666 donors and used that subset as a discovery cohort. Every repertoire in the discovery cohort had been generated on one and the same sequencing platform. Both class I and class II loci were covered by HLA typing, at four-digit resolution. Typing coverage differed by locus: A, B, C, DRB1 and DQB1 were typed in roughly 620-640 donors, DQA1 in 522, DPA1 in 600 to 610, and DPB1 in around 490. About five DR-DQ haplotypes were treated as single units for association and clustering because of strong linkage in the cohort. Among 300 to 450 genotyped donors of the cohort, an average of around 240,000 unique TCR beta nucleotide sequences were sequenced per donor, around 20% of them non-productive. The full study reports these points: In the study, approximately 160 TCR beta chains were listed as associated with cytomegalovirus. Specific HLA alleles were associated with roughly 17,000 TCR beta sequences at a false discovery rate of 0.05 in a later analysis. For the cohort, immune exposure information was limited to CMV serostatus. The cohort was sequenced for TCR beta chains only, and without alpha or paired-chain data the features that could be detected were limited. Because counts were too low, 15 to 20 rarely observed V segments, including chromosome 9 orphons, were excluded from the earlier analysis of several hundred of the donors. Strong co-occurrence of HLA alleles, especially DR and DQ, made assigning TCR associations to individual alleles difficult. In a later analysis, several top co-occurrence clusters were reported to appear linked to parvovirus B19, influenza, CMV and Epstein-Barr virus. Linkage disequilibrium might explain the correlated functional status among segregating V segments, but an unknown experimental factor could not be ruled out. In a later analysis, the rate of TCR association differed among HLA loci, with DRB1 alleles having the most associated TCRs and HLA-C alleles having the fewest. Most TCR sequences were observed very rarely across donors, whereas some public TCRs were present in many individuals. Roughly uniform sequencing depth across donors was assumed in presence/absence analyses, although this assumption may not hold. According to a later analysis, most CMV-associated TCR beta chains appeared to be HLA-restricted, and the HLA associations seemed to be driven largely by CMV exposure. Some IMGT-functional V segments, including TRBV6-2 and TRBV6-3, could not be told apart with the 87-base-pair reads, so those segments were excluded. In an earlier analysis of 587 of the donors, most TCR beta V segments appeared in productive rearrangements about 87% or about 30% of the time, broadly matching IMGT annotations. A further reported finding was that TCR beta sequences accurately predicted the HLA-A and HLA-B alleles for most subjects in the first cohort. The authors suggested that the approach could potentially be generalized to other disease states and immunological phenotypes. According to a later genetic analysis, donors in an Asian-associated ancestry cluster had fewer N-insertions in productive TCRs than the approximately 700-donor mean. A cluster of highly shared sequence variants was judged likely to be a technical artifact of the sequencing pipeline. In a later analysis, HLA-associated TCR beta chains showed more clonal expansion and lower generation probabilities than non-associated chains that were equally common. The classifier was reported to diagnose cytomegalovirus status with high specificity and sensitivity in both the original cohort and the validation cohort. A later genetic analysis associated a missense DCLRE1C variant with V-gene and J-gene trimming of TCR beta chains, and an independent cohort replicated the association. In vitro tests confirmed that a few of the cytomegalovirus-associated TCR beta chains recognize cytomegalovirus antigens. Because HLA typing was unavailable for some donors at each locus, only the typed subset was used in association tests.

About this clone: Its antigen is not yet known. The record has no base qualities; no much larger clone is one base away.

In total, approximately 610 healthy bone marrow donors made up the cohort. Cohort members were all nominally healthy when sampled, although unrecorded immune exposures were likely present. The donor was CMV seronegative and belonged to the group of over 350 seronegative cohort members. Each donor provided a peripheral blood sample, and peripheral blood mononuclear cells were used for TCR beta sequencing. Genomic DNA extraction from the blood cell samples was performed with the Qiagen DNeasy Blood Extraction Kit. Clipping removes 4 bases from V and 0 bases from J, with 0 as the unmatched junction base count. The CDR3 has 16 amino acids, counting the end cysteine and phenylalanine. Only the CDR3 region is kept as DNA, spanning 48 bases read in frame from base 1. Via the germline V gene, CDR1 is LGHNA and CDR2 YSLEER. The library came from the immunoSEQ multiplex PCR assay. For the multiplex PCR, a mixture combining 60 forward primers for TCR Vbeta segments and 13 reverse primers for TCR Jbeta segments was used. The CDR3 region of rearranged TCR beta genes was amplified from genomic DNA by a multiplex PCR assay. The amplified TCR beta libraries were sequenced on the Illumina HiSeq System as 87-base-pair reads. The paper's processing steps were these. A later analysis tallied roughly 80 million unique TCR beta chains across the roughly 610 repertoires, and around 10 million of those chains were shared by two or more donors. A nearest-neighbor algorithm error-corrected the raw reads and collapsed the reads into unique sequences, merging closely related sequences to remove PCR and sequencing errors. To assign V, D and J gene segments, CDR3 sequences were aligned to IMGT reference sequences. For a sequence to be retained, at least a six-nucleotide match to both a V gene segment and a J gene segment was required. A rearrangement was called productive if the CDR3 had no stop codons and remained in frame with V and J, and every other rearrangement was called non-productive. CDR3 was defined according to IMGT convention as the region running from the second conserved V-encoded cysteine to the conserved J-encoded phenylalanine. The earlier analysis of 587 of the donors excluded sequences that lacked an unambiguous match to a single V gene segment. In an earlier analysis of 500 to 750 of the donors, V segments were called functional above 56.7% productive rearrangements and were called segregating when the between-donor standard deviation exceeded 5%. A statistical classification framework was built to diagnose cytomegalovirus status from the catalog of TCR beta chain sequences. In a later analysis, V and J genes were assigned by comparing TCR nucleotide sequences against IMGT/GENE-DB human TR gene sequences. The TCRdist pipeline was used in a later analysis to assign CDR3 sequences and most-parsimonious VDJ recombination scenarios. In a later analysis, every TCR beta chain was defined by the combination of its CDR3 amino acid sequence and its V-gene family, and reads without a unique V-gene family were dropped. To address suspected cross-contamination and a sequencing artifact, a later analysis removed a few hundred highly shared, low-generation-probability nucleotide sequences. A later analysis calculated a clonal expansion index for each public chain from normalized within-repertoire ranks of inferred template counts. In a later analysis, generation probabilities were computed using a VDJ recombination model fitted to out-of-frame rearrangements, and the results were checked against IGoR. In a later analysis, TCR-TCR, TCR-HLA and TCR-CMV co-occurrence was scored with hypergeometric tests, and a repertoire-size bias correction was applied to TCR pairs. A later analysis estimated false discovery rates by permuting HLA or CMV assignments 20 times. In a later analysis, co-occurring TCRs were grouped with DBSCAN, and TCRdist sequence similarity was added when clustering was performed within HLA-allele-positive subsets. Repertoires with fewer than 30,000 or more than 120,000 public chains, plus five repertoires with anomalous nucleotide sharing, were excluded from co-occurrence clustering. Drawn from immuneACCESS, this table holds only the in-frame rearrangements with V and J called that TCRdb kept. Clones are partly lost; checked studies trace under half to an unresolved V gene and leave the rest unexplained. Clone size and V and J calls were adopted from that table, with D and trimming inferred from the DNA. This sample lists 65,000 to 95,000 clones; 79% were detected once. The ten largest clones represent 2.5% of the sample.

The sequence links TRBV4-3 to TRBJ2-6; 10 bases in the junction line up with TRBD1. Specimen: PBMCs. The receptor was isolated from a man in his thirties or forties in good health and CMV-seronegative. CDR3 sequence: CASSRTGGSGANVLTF. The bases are TGCGCCAGCAGCCGGACAGGGGGCTCTGGGGCCAACGTCCTGACTTTC.